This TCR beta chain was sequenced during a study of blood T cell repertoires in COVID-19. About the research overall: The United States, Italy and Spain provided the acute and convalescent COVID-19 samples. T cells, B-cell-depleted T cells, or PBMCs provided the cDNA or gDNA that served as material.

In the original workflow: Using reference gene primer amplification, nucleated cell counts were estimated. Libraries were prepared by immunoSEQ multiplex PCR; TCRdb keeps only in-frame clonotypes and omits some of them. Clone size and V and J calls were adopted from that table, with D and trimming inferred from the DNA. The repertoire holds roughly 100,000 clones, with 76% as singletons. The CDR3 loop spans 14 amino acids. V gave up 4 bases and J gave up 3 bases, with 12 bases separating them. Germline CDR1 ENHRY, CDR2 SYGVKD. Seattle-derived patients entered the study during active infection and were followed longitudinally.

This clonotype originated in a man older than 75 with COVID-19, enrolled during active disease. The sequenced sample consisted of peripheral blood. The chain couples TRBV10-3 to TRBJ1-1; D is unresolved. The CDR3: CAISVGRRYTEAFF. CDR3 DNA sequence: TGTGCCATCAGTGTGGGCCGGAGGTACACTGAAGCTTTCTTT.